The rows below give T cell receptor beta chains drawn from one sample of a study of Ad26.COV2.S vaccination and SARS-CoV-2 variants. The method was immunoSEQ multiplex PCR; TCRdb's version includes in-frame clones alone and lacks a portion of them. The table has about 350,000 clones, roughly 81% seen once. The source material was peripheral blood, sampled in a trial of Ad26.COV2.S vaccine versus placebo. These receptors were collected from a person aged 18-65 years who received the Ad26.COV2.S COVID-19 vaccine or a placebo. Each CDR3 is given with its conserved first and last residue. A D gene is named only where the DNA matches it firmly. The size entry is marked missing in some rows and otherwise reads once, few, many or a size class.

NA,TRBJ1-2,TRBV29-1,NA,CSAIAEDGYGYTF,TGCAGCGCTATTGCTGAAGACGGGTATGGCTACACCTTC
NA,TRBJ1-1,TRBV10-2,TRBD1,CASSYRGVATEAFF,TGCGCCAGCAGCTACAGGGGGGTGGCCACTGAAGCTTTCTTT
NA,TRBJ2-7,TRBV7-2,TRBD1,CASSENRLRDSSYEQYF,TGTGCCAGCAGCGAGAATCGCCTCCGGGACAGCTCCTACGAGCAGTACTTC
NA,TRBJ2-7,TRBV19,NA,CASSISSKAYTGPYEQYF,TGTGCCAGTAGTATAAGCTCGAAGGCCTACACAGGGCCCTACGAGCAGTACTTC
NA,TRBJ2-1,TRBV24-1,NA,CATSDPLGNNEQFF,TGTGCCACCAGTGACCCGCTGGGTAACAATGAGCAGTTCTTC
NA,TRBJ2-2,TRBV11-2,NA,CASSLYGVPTGELFF,TGTGCCAGCAGCTTATATGGGGTGCCCACCGGGGAGCTGTTTTTT
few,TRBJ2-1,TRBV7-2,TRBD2,CASSSRTSGGDEQFF,TGTGCCAGCAGCTCCCGGACTAGCGGGGGCGATGAGCAGTTCTTC
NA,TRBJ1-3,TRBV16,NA,CASSPYTSQGSGNTIYF,TGTGCCAGCAGCCCATATACCTCCCAGGGGTCTGGAAACACCATATATTTT
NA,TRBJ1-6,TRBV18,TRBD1,CASSPNQMTGGSPLHF,TGTGCCAGCTCACCTAACCAAATGACAGGGGGCTCCCCCCTCCACTTT
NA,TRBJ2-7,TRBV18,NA,CASSKTRSYEQYF,TGTGCCAGCTCCAAAACAAGGTCCTACGAGCAGTACTTC
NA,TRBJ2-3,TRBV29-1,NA,CSVEDWGRSKTDTQYF,TGCAGCGTTGAAGATTGGGGGAGATCCAAAACAGATACGCAGTATTTT
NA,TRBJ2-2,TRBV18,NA,CASSPAAKNTGELFF,TGTGCCAGCTCACCGGCGGCAAAGAACACCGGGGAGCTGTTTTTT
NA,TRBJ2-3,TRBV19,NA,CASKGSATDTQYF,TGTGCCAGTAAAGGGTCTGCCACAGATACGCAGTATTTT
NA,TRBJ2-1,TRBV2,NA,CASSDPQRTPGYEQFF,TGTGCCAGCAGTGACCCCCAGCGGACTCCAGGCTATGAGCAGTTCTTC
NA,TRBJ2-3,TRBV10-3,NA,CAMGLADTQYF,TGTGCCATGGGGTTGGCAGATACGCAGTATTTT
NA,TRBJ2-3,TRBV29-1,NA,CSVFRGSTDTQYF,TGCAGCGTTTTTAGGGGGAGCACAGATACGCAGTATTTT
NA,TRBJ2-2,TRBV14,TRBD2,CASSETSGRGTGELFF,TGTGCCAGCAGCGAGACTAGCGGGAGGGGCACCGGGGAGCTGTTTTTT
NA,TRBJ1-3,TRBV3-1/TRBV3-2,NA,CASSQGGLWASSGNTIYF,TGTGCCAGCAGCCAAGGGGGACTCTGGGCGTCCTCTGGAAACACCATATATTTT
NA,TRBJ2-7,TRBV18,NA,CASSPPGVPNYEQYF,TGTGCCAGCTCACCACCGGGGGTACCGAACTACGAGCAGTACTTC
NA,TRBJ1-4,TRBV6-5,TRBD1,CASSKPGQGGEKLFF,TGTGCCAGCAGTAAGCCGGGACAGGGAGGTGAAAAACTGTTTTTT
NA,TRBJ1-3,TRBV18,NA,CASSPGISGNTIYF,TGTGCCAGCTCACCAGGTATTTCTGGAAACACCATATATTTT
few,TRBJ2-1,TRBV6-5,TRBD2,CASSPTSGSYNEQFF,TGTGCCAGCAGTCCGACTAGCGGGAGTTACAATGAGCAGTTCTTC
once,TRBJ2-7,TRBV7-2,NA,CASSHKTTLSYEQYF,TGTGCCAGCAGTCATAAGACGACTCTCAGTTACGAGCAGTACTTC
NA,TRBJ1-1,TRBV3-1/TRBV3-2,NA,CASRLSNTEAFF,TGTGCCAGCCGGCTCTCCAACACTGAAGCTTTCTTT
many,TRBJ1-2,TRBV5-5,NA,CASSSHRRDYPIEAYYGYTF,TGTGCCAGCAGCTCGCACCGGAGGGACTATCCTATCGAGGCCTACTATGGCTACACCTTC
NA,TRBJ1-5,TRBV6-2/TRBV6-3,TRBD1,CASSKPQGASNQPQHF,TGTGCCAGCAGTAAACCACAGGGGGCGAGCAATCAGCCCCAGCATTTT
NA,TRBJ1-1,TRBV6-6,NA,CASSYSTGGTEAFF,TGTGCCAGCAGTTACTCGACAGGTGGCACTGAAGCTTTCTTT
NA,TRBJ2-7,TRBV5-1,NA,CASRVFSSREQYF,TGCGCCAGCCGTGTCTTCTCCTCCCGCGAGCAGTACTTC
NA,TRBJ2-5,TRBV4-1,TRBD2,CASSHLIPQRGGRETQYF,TGCGCCAGCAGCCACCTTATCCCCCAGCGGGGGGGCCGCGAGACCCAGTACTTC
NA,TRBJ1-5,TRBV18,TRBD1,CASSPRTGPNQPQHF,TGTGCCAGCTCACCAAGGACAGGGCCCAATCAGCCCCAGCATTTT
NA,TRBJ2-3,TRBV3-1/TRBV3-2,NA,CASSQQDAEYF,TGTGCCAGCAGCCAACAGGACGCAGAGTATTTT
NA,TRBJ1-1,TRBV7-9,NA,CASSDRTTEAFF,TGTGCCAGCAGCGACAGGACGACTGAAGCTTTCTTT
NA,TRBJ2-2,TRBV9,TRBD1,CASSPRTGSTGELFF,TGTGCCAGCAGCCCGCGGACAGGGTCAACCGGGGAGCTGTTTTTT
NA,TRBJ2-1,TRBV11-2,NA,CASSLGFAGNNEQFF,TGTGCCAGCAGCTTAGGGTTCGCGGGAAACAATGAGCAGTTCTTC
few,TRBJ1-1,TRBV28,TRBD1,CASLRPGQGRPEAFF,TGTGCCAGTCTTAGACCGGGACAGGGGAGACCTGAAGCTTTCTTT
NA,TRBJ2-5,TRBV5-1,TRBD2,CASSLAGGGSRQETQYF,TGCGCCAGCAGCTTGGCGGGGGGAGGGTCAAGACAAGAGACCCAGTACTTC
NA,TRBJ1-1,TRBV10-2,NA,CASRVGGTTEAFF,TGCGCCAGCAGAGTAGGCGGGACCACTGAAGCTTTCTTT
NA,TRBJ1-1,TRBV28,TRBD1,CASSLPGGEGTEAFF,TGTGCCAGCAGTTTGCCAGGGGGCGAGGGCACTGAAGCTTTCTTT
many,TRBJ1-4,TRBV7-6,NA,CASSPKVLATNEKLFF,TGTGCCAGCAGCCCCAAGGTCCTTGCAACTAATGAAAAACTGTTTTTT
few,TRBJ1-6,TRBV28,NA,CASSEPGTNSPLHF,TGTGCCAGCAGCGAACCTGGGACGAATTCACCCCTCCACTTT
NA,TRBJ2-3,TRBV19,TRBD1,CASSGGTGGYTDTQYF,TGTGCCAGTAGTGGCGGGACAGGAGGGTACACAGATACGCAGTATTTT
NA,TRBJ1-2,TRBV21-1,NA,CASSKEEADGPGYGYTF,TGTGCCAGCAGCAAAGAGGAGGCGGACGGGCCGGGCTATGGCTACACCTTC
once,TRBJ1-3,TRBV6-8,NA,CASSYTQSSGNTIYF,TGTGCCAGCAGTTACACGCAAAGTTCTGGAAACACCATATATTTT
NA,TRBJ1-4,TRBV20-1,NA,CSAFPGEKLFF,TGCAGTGCTTTTCCGGGGGAAAAACTGTTTTTT
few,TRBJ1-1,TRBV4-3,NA,CASSRVKFGGTEAFF,TGCGCCAGCAGCCGAGTCAAGTTCGGGGGGACTGAAGCTTTCTTT
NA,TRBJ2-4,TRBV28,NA,CASLRQLAKNIQYF,TGTGCCAGCCTCAGACAGCTAGCCAAAAACATTCAGTACTTC
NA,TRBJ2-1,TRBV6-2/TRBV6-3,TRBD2,CASSYTRLAARLGEQFF,TGTGCCAGCAGTTACACCCGACTAGCAGCCAGGTTGGGTGAGCAGTTCTTC
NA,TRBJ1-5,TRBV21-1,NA,CASSTRDGQGRQPQHF,TGTGCCAGCAGCACCCGGGATGGACAGGGACGCCAGCCCCAGCATTTT
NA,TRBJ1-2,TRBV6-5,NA,CASMGWGGRGYGYTF,TGTGCCAGCATGGGATGGGGGGGTCGCGGCTATGGCTACACCTTC
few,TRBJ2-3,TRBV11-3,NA,CASSLGVSDTQYF,TGTGCCAGCAGCTTGGGCGTATCAGATACGCAGTATTTT